The following is a T cell receptor beta chain sequence with its context. Its antigen is not identified. Generated by immunoSEQ multiplex PCR, the TCRdb table keeps only in-frame clones and is missing some. The sample yields approximately 120,000 clones, roughly 94% seen once. Trimming removed 3 bases from V and 7 bases from J; junction bases left unmatched: 10. This CDR3 comprises 17 residues. The germline V gene encodes CDR1 MNHEY and CDR2 SMNVEV (reference sequence). This record comes from a study of siplizumab effects on memory and regulatory T cells. Regarding the study as a whole: The apparent diversity of naive T cells exceeded that of memory cells, and naive T cells seemed to make a major contribution to the alloresponse. Confirmation was lacking for the suppressive function of proliferating Tregs derived from siplizumab cultures. A naive or memory phenotype could not be assigned to roughly 80-95% of the proliferating CD4+ or CD8+ clones.

The rearrangement uses TRBV27 and TRBJ2-1, with TRBD2 matching 12 bases. The sequence was collected from a human donor in good health. Sequenced material: Tregs sorted from blood. The CDR3 DNA sequence: TGTGCCAGCAGTTTGCATTCAGGACTAGCGGGGAAGAATGAGCAGTTCTTC. This translates into CASSLHSGLAGKNEQFF.